Listed below are T cell receptor beta chains from one sample, sequenced in a study of monozygotic twins with cystic fibrosis. The repertoire was sequenced with immunoSEQ multiplex PCR; TCRdb's copy has only in-frame clones and lacks some. The sample lists under 25,000 clones, about 97% occurring once. Material: blood. The receptors shown here come from a woman in her 30s with cystic fibrosis. CDR3s include the opening cysteine and the closing phenylalanine or tryptophan. D genes are given only for firm matches. Clone size appears in some rows only: once, few, many, or a class for an expanded clone.

v_call: TRBV28
clone_size: NA
j_call: TRBJ1-2
d_call: NA
cdr3_nt: TGTGCCAGCAGTTTAGGGGGTGGGAGTAACTATGGCTACACCTTC
cdr3_aa: CASSLGGGSNYGYTF

v_call: TRBV4-1
clone_size: NA
j_call: TRBJ2-1
d_call: NA
cdr3_nt: TGCGCCAGCAGCCGTGAAGGGGTCTCCTACAATGAGCAGTTCTTC
cdr3_aa: CASSREGVSYNEQFF

v_call: TRBV19
clone_size: NA
j_call: TRBJ1-1
d_call: NA
cdr3_nt: TGTGCCAGTAGTAGGTACGCAGGTTCGTCTTCTGAAGCTTTCTTT
cdr3_aa: CASSRYAGSSSEAFF

v_call: TRBV30
clone_size: NA
j_call: TRBJ1-5
d_call: NA
cdr3_nt: TGTGCCTGGAGTGACGGGCACGGCAATCAGCCCCAGCATTTT
cdr3_aa: CAWSDGHGNQPQHF

v_call: TRBV28
clone_size: NA
j_call: TRBJ1-4
d_call: NA
cdr3_nt: TGTGCCAGCAGCCTCCCGCAGGGTACTAATGAAAAACTGTTTTTT
cdr3_aa: CASSLPQGTNEKLFF

v_call: TRBV10-2
clone_size: NA
j_call: TRBJ1-1
d_call: NA
cdr3_nt: TGCGCCAGCAGTGATATTACAGGGATGTTGAAAGCTTTCTTT
cdr3_aa: CASSDITGMLKAFF

v_call: TRBV15
clone_size: NA
j_call: TRBJ1-6
d_call: TRBD1
cdr3_nt: TGTGCCACCAGCAGAGGGGGTACAGGGGGCTATTCACCCCTCCACTTT
cdr3_aa: CATSRGGTGGYSPLHF

v_call: TRBV11-3
clone_size: NA
j_call: TRBJ2-7
d_call: NA
cdr3_nt: TGTGCCAGCAGCTTAGTCGGTCAGAATGTACCGGCCTCCTACGAGCAGTACTTC
cdr3_aa: CASSLVGQNVPASYEQYF

v_call: TRBV6-5
clone_size: NA
j_call: TRBJ2-7
d_call: TRBD2
cdr3_nt: TGTGCCAGCAGTTTTCGTCTAGCGGGGCCCTACGAGCAGTACTTC
cdr3_aa: CASSFRLAGPYEQYF

v_call: TRBV5-5
clone_size: NA
j_call: TRBJ1-2
d_call: NA
cdr3_nt: TGTGCCAGCAGCGCTGGCATCTATGGCTACACCTTC
cdr3_aa: CASSAGIYGYTF

v_call: TRBV4-1
clone_size: NA
j_call: TRBJ2-3
d_call: NA
cdr3_nt: TGCGCCAGCAGCCCCTCAAGGTCAGATACGCAGTATTTT
cdr3_aa: CASSPSRSDTQYF

v_call: TRBV27
clone_size: NA
j_call: TRBJ2-3
d_call: NA
cdr3_nt: TGTGCCAGCAGTTTCGCCCGCGTGGACACAGATACGCAGTATTTT
cdr3_aa: CASSFARVDTDTQYF

v_call: TRBV5-1
clone_size: once
j_call: TRBJ2-1
d_call: NA
cdr3_nt: TGCGCCAGCAGCTTGGAGGTGGAGGGGAATGAGCAGTTCTTC
cdr3_aa: CASSLEVEGNEQFF

v_call: TRBV4-1
clone_size: NA
j_call: TRBJ2-2
d_call: NA
cdr3_nt: TGCGCCAGCAGCCGGACGGTCGCGAACACCGGGGAGCTGTTTTTT
cdr3_aa: CASSRTVANTGELFF

v_call: TRBV19
clone_size: NA
j_call: TRBJ2-5
d_call: NA
cdr3_nt: TGTGCCAGTTCAGGAGGAAGAAGGGAGACCCAGTACTTC
cdr3_aa: CASSGGRRETQYF

v_call: TRBV4-3
clone_size: NA
j_call: TRBJ2-7
d_call: NA
cdr3_nt: TGCGCCAGCAGCCAACTACCAGGGGCCTACGAGCAGTACTTC
cdr3_aa: CASSQLPGAYEQYF

v_call: TRBV19
clone_size: NA
j_call: TRBJ2-7
d_call: NA
cdr3_nt: TGTGCCAGTAGTACCTCCGGGACACCGACCTACGAGCAGTACTTC
cdr3_aa: CASSTSGTPTYEQYF

v_call: TRBV7-2
clone_size: NA
j_call: TRBJ2-3
d_call: TRBD2
cdr3_nt: TGTGCCAGCAGCTTAGCGTTTACTAGCGGGGGTGCAGATACGCAGTATTTT
cdr3_aa: CASSLAFTSGGADTQYF

v_call: TRBV11-3
clone_size: NA
j_call: TRBJ2-7
d_call: NA
cdr3_nt: TGTGCCAGCAGCTTAGGGTCTAGCACCTTCTCCGACGAGCAGTACTTC
cdr3_aa: CASSLGSSTFSDEQYF

v_call: TRBV2
clone_size: NA
j_call: TRBJ2-5
d_call: NA
cdr3_nt: TGTGCCAGCATGTTCCAGGCGTTAGAGACCCAGTACTTC
cdr3_aa: CASMFQALETQYF

v_call: TRBV5-6
clone_size: NA
j_call: TRBJ2-7
d_call: TRBD2
cdr3_nt: TGTGCCAGCAGCCCCGGACTAGCGGGGAGCTACGAGCAGTACTTC
cdr3_aa: CASSPGLAGSYEQYF

v_call: TRBV30
clone_size: NA
j_call: TRBJ2-7
d_call: TRBD2
cdr3_nt: TGTGCCTGGAGTGTAGCGGGAGCCTACGAGCAGTACTTC
cdr3_aa: CAWSVAGAYEQYF

v_call: TRBV25-1
clone_size: NA
j_call: TRBJ2-5
d_call: TRBD2
cdr3_nt: TGTGCCAGCAGTGAAAGGAGGTCTAGCGGGGCCGAGACCCAGTACTTC
cdr3_aa: CASSERRSSGAETQYF

v_call: TRBV6-6
clone_size: NA
j_call: TRBJ2-1
d_call: NA
cdr3_nt: TGTGCCAGCAGGGACAACCGGGGCAATGAGCAGTTCTTC
cdr3_aa: CASRDNRGNEQFF

v_call: TRBV6-1
clone_size: NA
j_call: TRBJ2-6
d_call: TRBD1
cdr3_nt: TGTGCCAGCGGAAGGGGACAGTCTGGGGCCAACGTCCTGACTTTC
cdr3_aa: CASGRGQSGANVLTF

v_call: TRBV7-8
clone_size: NA
j_call: TRBJ1-1
d_call: NA
cdr3_nt: TGTGCCAGCAGCTTGGGGGCAGAGATTCGCCTGAACACTGAAGCTTTCTTT
cdr3_aa: CASSLGAEIRLNTEAFF